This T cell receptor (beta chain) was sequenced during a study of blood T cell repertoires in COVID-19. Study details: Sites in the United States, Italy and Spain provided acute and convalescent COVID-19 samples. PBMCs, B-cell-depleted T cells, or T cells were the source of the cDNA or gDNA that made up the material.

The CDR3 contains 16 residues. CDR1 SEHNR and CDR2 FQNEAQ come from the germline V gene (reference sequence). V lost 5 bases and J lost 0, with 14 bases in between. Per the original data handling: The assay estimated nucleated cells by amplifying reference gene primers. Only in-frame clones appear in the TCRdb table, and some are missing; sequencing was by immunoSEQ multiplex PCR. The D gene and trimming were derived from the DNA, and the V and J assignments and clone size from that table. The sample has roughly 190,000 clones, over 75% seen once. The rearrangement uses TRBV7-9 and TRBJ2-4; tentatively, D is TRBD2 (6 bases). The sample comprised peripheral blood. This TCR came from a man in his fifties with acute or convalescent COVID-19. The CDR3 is CASSLGAGIAKNIQYF. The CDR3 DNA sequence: TGTGCCAGCAGCCTTGGGGCGGGGATAGCCAAAAACATTCAGTACTTC.